Given below is one TCR beta chain in context. The method was immunoSEQ multiplex PCR; TCRdb's version includes in-frame clones alone and lacks a portion of them. This table has tens of thousands of clones, roughly 78% appearing once. This sample is part of a study of blood T cell repertoires in COVID-19. This receptor was taken from an elderly woman with acute or convalescent COVID-19. Sequencing input: peripheral blood.

The CDR3 reads CASSYSWTGGLGYTF. Here the CDR3 DNA reads TGTGCCAGCAGTTACTCTTGGACAGGGGGCCTTGGCTACACCTTC. The chain links TRBV6-5 to TRBJ1-2, with 11 bases lining up with TRBD1. J gave up 7 bases and V 0 bases, and 4 bases lay outside the gene matches. The CDR3 sequence is 15 residues long. Looked up from germline, CDR1 is MNHEY and CDR2 is SVGAGI.